This T cell receptor beta chain was documented in a study of T cell responses to AZD1222 COVID-19 vaccine. The wider study: Recipients boosted at about 4 weeks or about 12 weeks are pooled. Whole-study results and caveats: Spike was spanned by vaccine-associated CD4 TCRs, which were dominant at 160-218 and 743-854. Close to half of all spike-specific TCRs reportedly target regions of the variants that are unmutated.

Remarks on this clone: The antigen is undetermined. Relative to the germline gene, one junction end is altered; a read error may explain this.

CDR1 LGHDT and CDR2 YNNKEL come from the germline V gene (reference sequence). The CDR3 is 14 residues long. TCRdb's copy holds only in-frame clones and misses some; the assay was immunoSEQ multiplex PCR. Of about 120,000 clones in the sample, roughly 90% were seen once. Sequences were derived from peripheral blood, sampled on day 0 of AZD1222 vaccination. The chain couples TRBV3-1 (or the pseudogene TRBV3-2) to TRBJ1-1; maybe TRBD1 (6 bases). This TCR was recovered from an adult in good health. CDR3 residues: CASRQVQGNTEAFF. The CDR3 bases are TGTGCCAGCAGACAAGTACAGGGAAACACTGAAGCTTTCTTT.